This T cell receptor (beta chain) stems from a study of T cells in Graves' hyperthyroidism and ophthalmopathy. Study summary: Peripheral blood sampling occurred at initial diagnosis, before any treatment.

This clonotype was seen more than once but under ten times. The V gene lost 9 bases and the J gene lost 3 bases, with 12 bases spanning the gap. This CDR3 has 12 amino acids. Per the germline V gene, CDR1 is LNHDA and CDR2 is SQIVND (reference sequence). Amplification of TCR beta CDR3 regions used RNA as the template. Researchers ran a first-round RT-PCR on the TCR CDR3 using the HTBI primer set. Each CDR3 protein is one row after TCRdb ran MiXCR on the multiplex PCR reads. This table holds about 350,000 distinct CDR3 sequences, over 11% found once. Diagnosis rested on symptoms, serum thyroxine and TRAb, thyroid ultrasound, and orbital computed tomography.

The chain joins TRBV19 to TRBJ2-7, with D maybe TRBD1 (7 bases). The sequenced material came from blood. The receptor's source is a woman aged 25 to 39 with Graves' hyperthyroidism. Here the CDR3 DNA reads TGTGCCAGGGAGGGACAGTGCTACGAGCAGTACTTC. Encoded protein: CAREGQCYEQYF.